This is a list of T cell receptor beta chains from one sample in a study of shared clonotypes between healthy human individuals. Clones were read by immunoSEQ multiplex PCR, and TCRdb kept only the in-frame ones, dropping some. The sample holds 2 million to 2.5 million clones, approximately 96% seen once. The source material was naive CD4+ T cells sorted from blood. The receptors were sampled from a man in his late teens or twenties in good health. The CDR3 runs from the conserved cysteine through the conserved F or W. A D gene is named only where the DNA matches it firmly. Not all rows give a size; the values are once, few, many and, for expanded clones, a class.

d_call	j_call	clone_size	v_call	cdr3_nt	cdr3_aa
.	TRBJ2-1	.	TRBV11-3	TGTGCCAGCAGCGTTCACAGGCGTCTCTCCTACAATGAGCAGTTCTTC	CASSVHRRLSYNEQFF
.	TRBJ1-2	once	TRBV19	TGTGCCAGTAGTTCGTTCGGGGTCATAGAATCTGGCTACACCTTC	CASSSFGVIESGYTF
.	TRBJ1-4	once	TRBV28	TGTGCCAGCTATGGGACACCTCCAAGTAATGAAAAACTGTTTTTT	CASYGTPPSNEKLFF
.	TRBJ2-1	.	TRBV5-6	TGTGCCAGCAGCTACGGTTACAATGAGCAGTTCTTC	CASSYGYNEQFF
.	TRBJ2-1	.	TRBV6-8	TGTGCCAGCAGTTTCGGATTGCACCAGGATGAGCAGTTCTTC	CASSFGLHQDEQFF
TRBD1	TRBJ1-4	.	TRBV2	TGTGCCAGCACCTGGGACAGGGGTGATGAAAAACTGTTTTTT	CASTWDRGDEKLFF
.	TRBJ2-5	.	TRBV6-5	TGTGCCAGCAGTTACTCTTGGGGTCGGGGCAAAGAGACCCAGTACTTC	CASSYSWGRGKETQYF
.	TRBJ1-1	once	TRBV6-5	TGTGCCAGCAGTTACTCCGGGGTTGGCACTGAAGCTTTCTTT	CASSYSGVGTEAFF
.	TRBJ1-2	.	TRBV5-4	TGTGCCAGCAGCTTGGCCTCGGGGCAGGGTTTCTATGGCTACACCTTC	CASSLASGQGFYGYTF
TRBD1	TRBJ2-7	.	TRBV5-6	TGTGCCAGCAGCTTTAGGGGGCTTAGTGCCCTCGAGCAGTACTTC	CASSFRGLSALEQYF
.	TRBJ1-6	.	TRBV30	TGTGCCTGGAGTGGGGAGACAGGCGTTAATTCACCCCTCCACTTT	CAWSGETGVNSPLHF
.	TRBJ1-2	.	TRBV15	TGTGCCACCAGCAGAGGGAGCTATGGCTACACCTTC	CATSRGSYGYTF
TRBD1	TRBJ2-5	.	TRBV5-1	TGCGCCAGCAGCCTCGGGACAGCCCAAGAGACCCAGTACTTC	CASSLGTAQETQYF
TRBD1	TRBJ1-6	once	TRBV9	TGTGCCAGCAGCAAACAGGGGGTTAGCTCCTATAATTCACCCCTCCACTTT	CASSKQGVSSYNSPLHF
TRBD1	TRBJ2-7	.	TRBV4-1	TGCGCCAGCAGCCAAGGCTACGGGACAGGGGGCGATGCCTACGAGCAGTACTTC	CASSQGYGTGGDAYEQYF
.	TRBJ1-6	.	TRBV11-2	TGTGCCAGCAGCTTAGACGGGCATAATTCACCCCTCCACTTT	CASSLDGHNSPLHF
TRBD1	TRBJ2-7	once	TRBV19	TGTGCCAGTAAAAGTCAGGGGACAGGGGACTACGAGCAGTACTTC	CASKSQGTGDYEQYF
.	TRBJ2-3	.	TRBV20-1	TGCAGTGCTATCCCCGGGGATACGCAGTATTTT	CSAIPGDTQYF
.	TRBJ1-1	.	TRBV6-6	TGTGCCAGCAGAATACTTCAGAACACTGAAGCTTTCTTT	CASRILQNTEAFF
.	TRBJ2-7	.	TRBV5-8	TGTGCCAGCAGCAGTGCCTACGAGCAGTACTTC	CASSSAYEQYF
.	TRBJ2-7	.	TRBV10-3	TGTGCCATCAGTGGGTATAACGAGCAGTACTTC	CAISGYNEQYF
TRBD2	TRBJ2-3	.	TRBV30	TGTGCCTGGAGGGAGGGACTAGCGGGGGTGGATACGCAGTATTTT	CAWREGLAGVDTQYF
.	TRBJ1-5	.	TRBV28	TGTGCCAGCAGGCGAGAGGTGTTTAGCAATCAGCCCCAGCATTTT	CASRREVFSNQPQHF
.	TRBJ2-5	.	TRBV6-5	TGTGCCAGCAGCTCCGGGCCCATAGGAACCCAGTACTTC	CASSSGPIGTQYF
TRBD2	TRBJ2-5	.	TRBV5-8	TGTGCCAGCAGCTTGGGAGGGGCGGGGGGTCAAGAGACCCAGTACTTC	CASSLGGAGGQETQYF
TRBD2	TRBJ2-1	.	TRBV9	TGTGCCAGCAGCGTAGCTGCAGGACTAGCGAGCAATGAGCAGTTCTTC	CASSVAAGLASNEQFF
TRBD1	TRBJ2-1	.	TRBV5-5	TGTGCCAGCAGCTTGGTAGGGGGCGCCCCCTACAATGAGCAGTTCTTC	CASSLVGGAPYNEQFF
TRBD2	TRBJ2-1	.	TRBV7-9	TGTGCGGTCGGTGGGGCTAGCGGGAGATGGTATGAGCAGTTCTTC	CAVGGASGRWYEQFF
.	TRBJ2-1	few	TRBV7-9	TGTGCCAGCAGCTTAGCGAAAGGAAGCTACAATGAGCAGTTCTTC	CASSLAKGSYNEQFF
TRBD1	TRBJ1-5	.	TRBV27	TGTGCCAGCAGTTTCACAGGGGGCAATCAGCCCCAGCATTTT	CASSFTGGNQPQHF
.	TRBJ2-7	.	TRBV18	TGTGCCAGCTCCGACAATAACGAGCAGTACTTC	CASSDNNEQYF
TRBD1	TRBJ1-6	.	TRBV7-9	TGTGCCAGCACCAGTACAGGGGGCAATTCACCCCTCCACTTT	CASTSTGGNSPLHF
TRBD1	TRBJ1-1	.	TRBV4-1	TGCGCCAGCAGCCAAGATCGCGTAGGGACAGGGGGAGCTGAAGCTTTCTTT	CASSQDRVGTGGAEAFF
TRBD1	TRBJ1-1	.	TRBV25-1	TGTGCCAGCAGTGGACTCCGGGCACAGGGGTCGGACACTGAAGCTTTCTTT	CASSGLRAQGSDTEAFF
.	TRBJ2-3	once	TRBV6-6	TGTGCCAGCAGACCCCACCAAGCGGATCAAGAAGATACGCAGTATTTT	CASRPHQADQEDTQYF
TRBD2	TRBJ2-3	.	TRBV2	TGTGCCAGCAGTCGACTAGCGGGGGGGTACACAGATACGCAGTATTTT	CASSRLAGGYTDTQYF